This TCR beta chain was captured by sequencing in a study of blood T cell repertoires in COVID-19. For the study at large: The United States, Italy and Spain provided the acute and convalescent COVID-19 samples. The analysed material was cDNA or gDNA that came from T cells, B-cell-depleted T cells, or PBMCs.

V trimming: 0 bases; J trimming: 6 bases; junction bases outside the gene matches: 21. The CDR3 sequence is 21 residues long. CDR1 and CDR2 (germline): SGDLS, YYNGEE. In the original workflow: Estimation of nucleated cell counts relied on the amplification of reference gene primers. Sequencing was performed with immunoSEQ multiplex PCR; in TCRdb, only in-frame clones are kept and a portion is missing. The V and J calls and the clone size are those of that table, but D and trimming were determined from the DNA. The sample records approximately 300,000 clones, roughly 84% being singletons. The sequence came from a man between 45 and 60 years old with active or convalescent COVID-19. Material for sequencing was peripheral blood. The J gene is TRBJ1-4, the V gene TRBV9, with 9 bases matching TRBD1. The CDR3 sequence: CASSVGLGSGTGKKLYEKLFF. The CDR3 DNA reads TGTGCCAGCAGCGTAGGATTGGGTAGTGGGACAGGGAAGAAACTTTATGAAAAACTGTTTTTT.